A single T cell receptor (beta chain) is shown here with its context. Its antigen remains unidentified. The source of the sample is a study of T-cell reconstitution after alpha-beta-depleted transplantation in children. Unique molecular identifiers featured in how the TCRbeta library was prepared. A single record per CDR3 protein comes from TCRdb applying MiXCR to the PCR reads. The table includes a few hundred thousand distinct CDR3 sequences, 10% to 15% detected once. Overall study results and limits: After transplant, high TCRbeta diversity at day 60 in some patients arose from surviving recipient T cells and thymic progenitors. A year had passed since transplant, and T-cell counts and diversity by then came mostly from newly produced T cells. About two months after transplant, alpha-beta T cells reportedly came from several hundred expanded graft clones.

The CDR3 consists of 13 residues. Trimming took 3 bases from V and 2 from J, leaving 8 bases between them. CDR1 is MDHEN and CDR2 is SYDVKM in the germline V gene. The sample was PBMCs, mostly from graft donor cells, taken 360 days after TCRalphabeta/CD19-depleted stem cell transplant. This TCR came from a male patient between 5 and 17 years old who had a stem cell transplant for acute myeloid leukemia, so the T cells may come from the graft donor. The chain joins TRBV28 to TRBJ2-7; D gene unclear. DNA of the CDR3: TGTGCCAGCAGTTTTGCAAAACCCTACGAGCAGTACTTC. Protein product: CASSFAKPYEQYF. Based on the CDR3 plus reference TRBV28 and TRBJ2-7, the full variable domain is DVKVTQSSRYLVKRTGEKVFLECVQDMDHENMFWYRQDPGLGLRLIYFSYDVKMKEKGDIPEGYSVSREKKERFSLILESASTNQTSMYLCASSFAKPYEQYFGPGTRLTVT.